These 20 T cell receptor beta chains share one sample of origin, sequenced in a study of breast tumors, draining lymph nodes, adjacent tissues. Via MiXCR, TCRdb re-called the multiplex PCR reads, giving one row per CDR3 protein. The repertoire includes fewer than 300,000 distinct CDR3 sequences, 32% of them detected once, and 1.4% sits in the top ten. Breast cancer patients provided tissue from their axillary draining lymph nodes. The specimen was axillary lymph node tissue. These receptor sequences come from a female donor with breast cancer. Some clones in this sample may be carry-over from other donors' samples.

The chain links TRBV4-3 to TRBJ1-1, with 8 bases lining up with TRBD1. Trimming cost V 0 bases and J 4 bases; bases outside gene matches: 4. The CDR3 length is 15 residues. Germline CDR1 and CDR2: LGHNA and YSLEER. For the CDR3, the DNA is TGCGCCAGCAGCCAAGATCAGGGGGCCGGCACTGAAGCTTTCTTT. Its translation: CASSQDQGAGTEAFF.

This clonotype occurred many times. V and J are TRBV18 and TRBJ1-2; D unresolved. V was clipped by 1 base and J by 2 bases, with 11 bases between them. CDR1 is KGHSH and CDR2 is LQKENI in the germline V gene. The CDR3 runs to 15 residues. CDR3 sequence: CASSPLLGQNYGYTF. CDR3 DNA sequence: TGTGCCAGCTCACCACTTTTAGGCCAGAACTATGGCTACACCTTC.

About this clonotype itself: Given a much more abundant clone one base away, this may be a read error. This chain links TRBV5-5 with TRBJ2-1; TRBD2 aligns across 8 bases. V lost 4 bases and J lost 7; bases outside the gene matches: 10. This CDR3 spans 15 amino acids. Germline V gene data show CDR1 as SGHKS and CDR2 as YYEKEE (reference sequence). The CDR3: CASSPLAAPRNEQFF. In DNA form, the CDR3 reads TGTGCCAGCAGCCCACTAGCGGCCCCTAGGAATGAGCAGTTCTTC.

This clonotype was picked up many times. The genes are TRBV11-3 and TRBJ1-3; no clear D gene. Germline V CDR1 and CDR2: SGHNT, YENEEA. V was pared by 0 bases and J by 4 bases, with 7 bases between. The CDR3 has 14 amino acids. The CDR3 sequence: CASSLEVQGNTIYF. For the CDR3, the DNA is TGTGCCAGCAGCTTAGAGGTCCAAGGAAACACCATATATTTT.

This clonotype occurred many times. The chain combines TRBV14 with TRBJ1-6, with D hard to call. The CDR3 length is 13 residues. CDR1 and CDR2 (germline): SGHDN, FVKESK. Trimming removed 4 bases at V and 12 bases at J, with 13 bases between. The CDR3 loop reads CASSPNGPKPLHF. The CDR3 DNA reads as TGTGCCAGCAGCCCGAACGGGCCGAAACCCCTCCACTTT.

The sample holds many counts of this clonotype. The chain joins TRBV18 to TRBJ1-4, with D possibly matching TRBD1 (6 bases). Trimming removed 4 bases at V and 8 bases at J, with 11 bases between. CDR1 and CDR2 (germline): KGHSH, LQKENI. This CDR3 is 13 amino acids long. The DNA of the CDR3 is TGTGCCAGCTCACGGGGGCAGGAAGAAAAACTGTTTTTT. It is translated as CASSRGQEEKLFF. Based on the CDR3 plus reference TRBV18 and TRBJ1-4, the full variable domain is NAGVMQNPRHLVRRRGQEARLRCSPMKGHSHVYWYRQLPEEGLKFMVYLQKENIIDESGMPKERFSAEFPKEGPSILRIQQVVRGDSAAYFCASSRGQEEKLFFGSGTQLSVL.

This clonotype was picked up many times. The chain's CDR3 is CASSQLAGGTGELFF. The CDR3 region has the DNA TGTGCCAGCAGCCAACTAGCGGGAGGGACCGGGGAGCTGTTTTTT. The chain links TRBV3-1 to TRBJ2-2, with 12 positions matching TRBD2. The CDR3 totals 15 residues. The germline gives CDR1 LGHDT, CDR2 YNNKEL (reference sequence). The J segment lost 5 bases and the V segment lost 2 bases, leaving 0 bases of the junction unmatched.

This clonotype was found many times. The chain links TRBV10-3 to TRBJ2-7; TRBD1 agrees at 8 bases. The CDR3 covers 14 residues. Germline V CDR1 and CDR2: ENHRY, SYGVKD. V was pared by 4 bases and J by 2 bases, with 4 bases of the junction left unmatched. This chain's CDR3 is CAISVGTGAYEQYF. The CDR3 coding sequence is TGTGCCATCAGTGTAGGGACAGGAGCCTACGAGCAGTACTTC.

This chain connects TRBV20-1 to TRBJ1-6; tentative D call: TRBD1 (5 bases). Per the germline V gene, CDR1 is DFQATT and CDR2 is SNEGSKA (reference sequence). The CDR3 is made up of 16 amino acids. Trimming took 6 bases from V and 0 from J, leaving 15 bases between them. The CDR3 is CSARTQTVSYNSPLHF. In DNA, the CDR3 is TGCAGTGCCCGGACACAAACTGTCTCCTATAATTCACCCCTCCACTTT.

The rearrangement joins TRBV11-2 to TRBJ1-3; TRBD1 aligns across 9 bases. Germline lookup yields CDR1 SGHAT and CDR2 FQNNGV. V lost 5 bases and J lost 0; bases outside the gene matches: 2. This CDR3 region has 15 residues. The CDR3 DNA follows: TGTGCCAGCAGCCCGACAGGGGGCTCTGGAAACACCATATATTTT. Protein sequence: CASSPTGGSGNTIYF.

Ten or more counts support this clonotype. The chain's CDR3 is CSAGRGGIMNTGELFF. DNA of the CDR3: TGCAGTGCCGGGAGGGGCGGGATAATGAACACCGGGGAGCTGTTTTTT. V gene TRBV20-1 combines with J gene TRBJ2-2; 8 positions match TRBD2. CDR1 DFQATT and CDR2 SNEGSKA come from the germline V gene (reference sequence). This CDR3 contains 16 residues. Germline trimming cut 6 bases from V and 1 base from J; bases unmatched to any gene: 10.

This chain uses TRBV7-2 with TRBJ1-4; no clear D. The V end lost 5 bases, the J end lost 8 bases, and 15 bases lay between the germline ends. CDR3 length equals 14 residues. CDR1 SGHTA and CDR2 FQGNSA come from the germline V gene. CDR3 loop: CASSPRTPGEKLFF. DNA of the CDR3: TGTGCCAGCAGCCCAAGGACCCCGGGAGAAAAACTGTTTTTT.

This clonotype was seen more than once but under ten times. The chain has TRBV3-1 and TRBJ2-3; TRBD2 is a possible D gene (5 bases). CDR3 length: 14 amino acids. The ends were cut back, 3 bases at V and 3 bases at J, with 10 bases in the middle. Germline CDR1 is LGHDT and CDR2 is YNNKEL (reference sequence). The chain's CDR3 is CASSHRRTTDTQYF. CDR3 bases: TGTGCCAGCAGCCACCGGCGGACTACAGATACGCAGTATTTT.

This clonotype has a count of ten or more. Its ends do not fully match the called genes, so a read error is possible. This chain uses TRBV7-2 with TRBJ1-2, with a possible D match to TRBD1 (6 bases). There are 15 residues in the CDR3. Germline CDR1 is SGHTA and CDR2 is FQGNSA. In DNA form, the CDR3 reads TGTGCCAGCAGCTTTTCGGCCAGGGGAGCATATGGCTACCCCTTC. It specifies CASSFSARGAYGYPF.

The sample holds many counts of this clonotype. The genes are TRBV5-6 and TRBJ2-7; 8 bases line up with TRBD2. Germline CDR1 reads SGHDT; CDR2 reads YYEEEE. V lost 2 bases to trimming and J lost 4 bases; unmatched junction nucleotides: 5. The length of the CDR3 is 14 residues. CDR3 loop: CASSFYGRVYEQYF. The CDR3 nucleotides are TGTGCCAGCAGCTTCTACGGGAGGGTGTACGAGCAGTACTTC.

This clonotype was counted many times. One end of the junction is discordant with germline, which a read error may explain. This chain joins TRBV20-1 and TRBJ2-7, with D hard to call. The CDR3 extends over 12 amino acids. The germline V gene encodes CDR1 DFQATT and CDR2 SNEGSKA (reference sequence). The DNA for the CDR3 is TGCAGTGGTACACCCGTGGGCTACAAGCAGTACTTC. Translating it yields CSGTPVGYKQYF.

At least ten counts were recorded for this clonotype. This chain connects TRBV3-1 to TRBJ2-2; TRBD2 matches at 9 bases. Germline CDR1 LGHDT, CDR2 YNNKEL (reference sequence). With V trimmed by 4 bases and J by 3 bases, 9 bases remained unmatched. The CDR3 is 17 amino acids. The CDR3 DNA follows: TGTGCCAGCAGCCGACCTGGAATAGCGGGAGACACCGGGGAGCTGTTTTTT. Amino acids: CASSRPGIAGDTGELFF.

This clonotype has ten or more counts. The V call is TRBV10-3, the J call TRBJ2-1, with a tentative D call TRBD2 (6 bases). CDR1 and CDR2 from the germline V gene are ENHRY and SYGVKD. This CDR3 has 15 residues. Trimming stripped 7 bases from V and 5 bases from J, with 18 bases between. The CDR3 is CAITTGGDIHNEQFF. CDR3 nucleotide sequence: TGTGCCATCACCACCGGGGGAGACATCCACAATGAGCAGTTCTTC.

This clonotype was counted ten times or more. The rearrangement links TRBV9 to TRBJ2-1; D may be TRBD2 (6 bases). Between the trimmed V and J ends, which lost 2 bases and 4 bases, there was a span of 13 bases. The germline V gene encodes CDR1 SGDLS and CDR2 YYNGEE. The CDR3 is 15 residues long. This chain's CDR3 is CASSVDGGEYNEQFF. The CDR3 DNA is TGTGCCAGCAGCGTGGACGGAGGGGAATACAATGAGCAGTTCTTC.

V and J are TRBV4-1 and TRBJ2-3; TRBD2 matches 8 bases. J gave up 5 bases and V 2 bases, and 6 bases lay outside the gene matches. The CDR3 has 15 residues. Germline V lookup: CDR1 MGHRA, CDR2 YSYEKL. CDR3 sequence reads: CASSQLSGGKDTQYF. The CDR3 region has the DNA TGCGCCAGCAGCCAACTAAGCGGGGGAAAAGATACGCAGTATTTT.